These T cell receptor beta chains were read from a single sample in a study of OX40 agonist ivuxolimab in advanced cancers. Libraries were prepared by immunoSEQ multiplex PCR; TCRdb keeps only in-frame clonotypes and omits some of them. The sample records about 14,000 clones, roughly 71% being singletons. The source was CD4+ or CD8+ T cells sorted from blood, collected in a trial of the OX40 agonist ivuxolimab. All receptors come from an adult with an advanced solid tumor such as melanoma, head and neck, liver or kidney cancer. Both conserved end residues are part of each CDR3. The D gene is left open where the match is weak. The size entry is marked missing in some rows and otherwise reads once, few, many or a size class.

>few|TRBJ1-5|-|18|TRBV23-1
TGCGCCAGCAGACCCAAATTTCCCGACAGGACTAGCAATCAGCCCCAGCATTTT
CASRPKFPDRTSNQPQHF
>-|TRBJ2-7|-|14|TRBV7-9
TGTGCCAGCAGTAATAGTATAGATTCCTACGAGCAGTACTTC
CASSNSIDSYEQYF
>-|TRBJ2-3|-|18|TRBV2
TGTGCCAGCAGTGAAGCGCAGTTTACAGGCCCTAGCACAGATACGCAGTATTTT
CASSEAQFTGPSTDTQYF
>-|TRBJ1-1|TRBD1|15|TRBV27
TGTGCCAGCAGTCTCTGGACAGGGATGAACACTGAAGCTTTCTTT
CASSLWTGMNTEAFF
>few|TRBJ1-3|-|15|TRBV7-9
TGTGCCAGCAGCTTTTTTGGAGACTCTGGAAACACCATATATTTT
CASSFFGDSGNTIYF
>few|TRBJ1-2|-|13|TRBV4-1
TGCGCCAGCAGCCAAGCAGGTGATTATGGCTACACCTTC
CASSQAGDYGYTF
>-|TRBJ1-5|TRBD1|15|TRBV5-1
TGCGCCAGCAGCTGGGGACAGGGGGGCAATCAGCCCCAGCATTTT
CASSWGQGGNQPQHF
>-|TRBJ1-4|TRBD1|15|TRBV9
TGTGCCAGCACCCCGACAGGGGGAGGAGGTGAAAAACTGTTTTTT
CASTPTGGGGEKLFF
>-|TRBJ2-5|-|17|TRBV27
TGTGCCAGCAGTTTATCCAGGCTGGGAGGGGGCGGGGAGACCCAGTACTTC
CASSLSRLGGGGETQYF
>-|TRBJ2-3|-|13|TRBV7-9
TGTGCCGCTCCCCCCTCGGTTCCAGATACGCAGTATTTT
CAAPPSVPDTQYF
>-|TRBJ2-2|-|13|TRBV28
TGTGCCAGCAGTTTATTTGACTCCGGGGAGCTGTTTTTT
CASSLFDSGELFF
>-|TRBJ2-3|TRBD2|19|TRBV7-6
TGTGCCAGCAGCCTGGGACTAGCGGGGGGCATAGCTAGCACAGATACGCAGTATTTT
CASSLGLAGGIASTDTQYF
>once|TRBJ2-1|-|13|TRBV15
TGTGCCACCAGCGGGACATGGGGGAATGAGCAGTTCTTC
CATSGTWGNEQFF
>-|TRBJ2-1|-|15|TRBV21-1
TGTGCCAGCAGCTCCCGCCGGACAGGGAACAATGAGCAGTTCTTC
CASSSRRTGNNEQFF
>-|TRBJ1-6|TRBD1|14|TRBV5-6
TGTGCCAGCAGCGGACAGGGGGGAGGTTCACCCCTCCACTTT
CASSGQGGGSPLHF
>-|TRBJ1-1|-|12|TRBV6-1
TGTGCCAGCAGTGAAGTAGGGAGTGAAGCTTTCTTT
CASSEVGSEAFF
>once|TRBJ2-1|-|11|TRBV5-6
TGTGCCAGCAGCTTCGCAAATGAGCAGTTCTTC
CASSFANEQFF
>-|TRBJ1-6|-|13|TRBV5-4
TGTGCCAGCAGCTTGGTAAGGAATTCACCCCTCCACTTT
CASSLVRNSPLHF